This T cell receptor beta chain derives from a study of blood T cell repertoires in COVID-19. Across the whole study: COVID-19 samples collected from the United States, Italy and Spain covered acute and convalescent phases. Sample material is recorded as cDNA or gDNA derived from T cells, B-cell-depleted T cells, or PBMCs.

As originally analysed: Nucleated cell counts were estimated from reference gene primer amplification. The method was immunoSEQ multiplex PCR; TCRdb's version includes in-frame clones alone and lacks a portion of them. Clonal size and the V and J genes are those of that table, whereas D and trimming came from the DNA. Here the sample spans a few hundred thousand clones, roughly 91% being singletons. CDR3 length: 13 amino acids. Germline V lookup: CDR1 SGHRS, CDR2 YFSETQ. Trimming cost V 4 bases and J 1 base, with 8 bases left between them. This clone was seen just once. Participants spanned ages about 18 to 95 years and resided in 20 to 25 US areas.

This clonotype was obtained from a woman aged 55-69 years in a cohort exposed to, infected with or recovered from COVID-19 (not recorded which). This chain uses TRBV5-1 with TRBJ1-1; D call uncertain. Sequenced material: PBMCs or T cells enriched from blood (not recorded which). The CDR3 bases are TGCGCCAGCAGCGCCCGGAGGAACACTGAAGCTTTCTTT. Translated, it gives CASSARRNTEAFF.